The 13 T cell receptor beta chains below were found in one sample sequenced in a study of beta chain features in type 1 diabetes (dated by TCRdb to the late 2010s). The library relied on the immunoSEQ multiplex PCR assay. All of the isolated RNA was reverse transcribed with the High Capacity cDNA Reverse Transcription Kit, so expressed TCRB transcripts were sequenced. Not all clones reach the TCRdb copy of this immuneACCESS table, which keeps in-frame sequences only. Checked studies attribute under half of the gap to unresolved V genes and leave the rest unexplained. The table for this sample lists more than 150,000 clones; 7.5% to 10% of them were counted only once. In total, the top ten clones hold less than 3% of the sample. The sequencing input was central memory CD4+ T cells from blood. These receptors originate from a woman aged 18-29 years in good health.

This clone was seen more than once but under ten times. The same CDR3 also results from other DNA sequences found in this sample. The CDR3 DNA sequence: TGTGCCAGCAGTGGACGGCAGGGCAATCAGCCCCAGCATTTT. Amino acid sequence: CASSGRQGNQPQHF. The J gene is TRBJ1-5, the V gene TRBV25-1; D is unclear. The germline V and J ends were trimmed by 4 bases and 2 bases, with 9 bases remaining between them. CDR1 MGHDK and CDR2 SYGVNS come from the germline V gene. There are 14 residues in the CDR3.

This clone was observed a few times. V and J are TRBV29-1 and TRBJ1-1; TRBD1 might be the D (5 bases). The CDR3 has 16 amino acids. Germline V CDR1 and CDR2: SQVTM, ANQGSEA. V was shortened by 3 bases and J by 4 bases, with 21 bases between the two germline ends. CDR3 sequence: CSVEGLLSIFGTEAFF. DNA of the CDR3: TGCAGCGTTGAGGGACTCCTCTCGATTTTTGGCACTGAAGCTTTCTTT.

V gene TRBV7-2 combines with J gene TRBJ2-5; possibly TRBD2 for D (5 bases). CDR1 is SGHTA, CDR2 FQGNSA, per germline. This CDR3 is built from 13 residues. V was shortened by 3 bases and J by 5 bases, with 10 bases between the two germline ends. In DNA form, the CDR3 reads TGTGCCAGCAGCTTGTCGGGGAAGGAGACCCAGTACTTC. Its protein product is CASSLSGKETQYF.

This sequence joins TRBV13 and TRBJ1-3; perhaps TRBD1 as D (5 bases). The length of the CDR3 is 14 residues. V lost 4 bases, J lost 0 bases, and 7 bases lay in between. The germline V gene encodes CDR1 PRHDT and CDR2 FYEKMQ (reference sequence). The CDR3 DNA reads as TGTGCCAGCAGCTCGCAGGGCTCTGGAAACACCATATATTTT. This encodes CASSSQGSGNTIYF.

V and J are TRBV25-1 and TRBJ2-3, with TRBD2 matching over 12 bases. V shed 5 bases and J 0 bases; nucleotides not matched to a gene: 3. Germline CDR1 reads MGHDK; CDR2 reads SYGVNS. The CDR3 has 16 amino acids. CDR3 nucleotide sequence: TGTGCCAGCAGTCACGGGACTAGCGGGAGCACAGATACGCAGTATTTT. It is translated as CASSHGTSGSTDTQYF.

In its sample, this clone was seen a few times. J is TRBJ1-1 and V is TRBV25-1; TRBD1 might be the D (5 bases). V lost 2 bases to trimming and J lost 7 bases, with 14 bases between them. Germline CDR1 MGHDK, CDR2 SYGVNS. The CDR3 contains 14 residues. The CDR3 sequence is CASSETYRQDEAFF. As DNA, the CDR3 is TGTGCCAGCAGTGAAACCTACAGGCAGGATGAAGCTTTCTTT. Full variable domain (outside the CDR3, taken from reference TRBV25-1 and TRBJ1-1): EADIYQTPRYLVIGTGKKITLECSQTMGHDKMYWYQQDPGMELHLIHYSYGVNSTEKGDLSSESTVSRIRTEHFPLTLESARPSHTSQYLCASSETYRQDEAFFGQGTRLTVV.

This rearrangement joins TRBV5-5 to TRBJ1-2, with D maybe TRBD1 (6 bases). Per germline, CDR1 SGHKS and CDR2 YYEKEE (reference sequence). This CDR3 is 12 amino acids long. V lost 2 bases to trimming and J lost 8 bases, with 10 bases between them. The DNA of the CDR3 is TGTGCCAGCAGCTTTCAGGGGCCCGGCTACACCTTC. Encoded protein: CASSFQGPGYTF.

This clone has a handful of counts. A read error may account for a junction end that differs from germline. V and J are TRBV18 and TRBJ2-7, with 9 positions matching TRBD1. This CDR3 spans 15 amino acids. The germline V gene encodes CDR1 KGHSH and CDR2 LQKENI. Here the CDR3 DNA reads TGTGCCAGTTCACGGAACCGGGACAGGGACCACGAGCAGTACTTC. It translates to CASSRNRDRDHEQYF.

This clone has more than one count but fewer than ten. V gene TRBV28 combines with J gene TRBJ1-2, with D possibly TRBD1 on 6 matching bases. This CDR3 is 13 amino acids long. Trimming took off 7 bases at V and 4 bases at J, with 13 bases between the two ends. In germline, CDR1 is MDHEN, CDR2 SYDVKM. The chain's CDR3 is CASIADSTYGYTF. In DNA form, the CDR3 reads TGTGCCAGCATCGCGGACAGCACCTATGGCTACACCTTC.

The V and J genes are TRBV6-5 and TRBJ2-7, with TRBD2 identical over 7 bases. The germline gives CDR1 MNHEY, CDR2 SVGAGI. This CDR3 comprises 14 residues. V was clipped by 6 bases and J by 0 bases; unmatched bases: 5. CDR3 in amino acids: CASRREGSSYEQYF. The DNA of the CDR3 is TGTGCCAGCAGGAGGGAGGGTAGCTCCTACGAGCAGTACTTC.

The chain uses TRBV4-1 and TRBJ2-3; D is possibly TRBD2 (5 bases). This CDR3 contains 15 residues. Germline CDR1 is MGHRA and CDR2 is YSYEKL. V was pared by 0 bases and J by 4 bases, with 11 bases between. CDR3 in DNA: TGCGCCAGCAGCCAAGATAGGCGGGTAGCAGATACGCAGTATTTT. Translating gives CASSQDRRVADTQYF.

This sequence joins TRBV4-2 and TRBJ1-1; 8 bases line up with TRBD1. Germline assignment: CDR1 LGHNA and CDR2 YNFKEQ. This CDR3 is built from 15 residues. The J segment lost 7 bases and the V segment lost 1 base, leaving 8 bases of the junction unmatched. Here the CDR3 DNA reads TGTGCCAGCAGCCAAGTCCCGGGACAGGTTGATGAAGCTTTCTTT. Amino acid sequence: CASSQVPGQVDEAFF.

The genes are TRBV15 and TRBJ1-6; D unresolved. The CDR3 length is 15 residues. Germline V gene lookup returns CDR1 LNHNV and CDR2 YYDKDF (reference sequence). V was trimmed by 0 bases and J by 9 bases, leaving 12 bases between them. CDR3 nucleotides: TGTGCCACCAGCAGAGATTGGAGGGTTAGTTCACCCCTCCACTTT. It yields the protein CATSRDWRVSSPLHF.